This passage covers 21 T cell receptor beta chains from one sample sequenced in a study of T cell responses to AZD1222 COVID-19 vaccine. Clones were sequenced by immunoSEQ multiplex PCR, and TCRdb holds only the in-frame ones, with some missing. The sample has 120,000 to 150,000 clones, about 90% seen once. The sequences come from peripheral blood, collected 28 days after the second dose of the MenACWY control vaccine. Every receptor here comes from an adult who received the MenACWY meningococcal vaccine as a control.

V and J are TRBV18 and TRBJ1-3; D gene ambiguous. Trimming cost V 2 bases and J 0 bases, with 5 bases left between them. CDR3 size: 14 residues. CDR1 and CDR2 from the germline V gene are KGHSH and LQKENI. CDR3 sequence reads: CASSPWSSGNTIYF. CDR3 sequence (DNA): TGTGCCAGCTCACCATGGAGCTCTGGAAACACCATATATTTT.

The V gene is TRBV5-6, the J gene TRBJ1-3, with D hard to call. In germline, CDR1 is SGHDT, CDR2 YYEEEE. The CDR3 runs to 15 residues. V shed 1 base and J shed 0 bases, with 8 bases lying between them. CDR3 protein: CASSLYRRSGNTIYF. The CDR3 DNA sequence: TGTGCCAGCAGCTTGTACAGACGCTCTGGAAACACCATATATTTT.

The genes are TRBV12-5 and TRBJ1-2, with TRBD1 as a possible D gene (5 bases). Germline V gene sequence: CDR1 LGHNT, CDR2 FRNRAP. Deletions cut 6 bases from V and 3 bases from J, with 17 bases between. CDR3 length: 15 residues. The CDR3 spells CASGTGWPAYYGYTF. The CDR3 DNA is TGTGCTAGTGGAACAGGATGGCCGGCTTACTATGGCTACACCTTC.

The V and J genes are TRBV6-5 and TRBJ2-2; TRBD1 might be the D (5 bases). CDR1 and CDR2 (germline): MNHEY, SVGAGI. The CDR3 contains 16 residues. Trimming stripped 2 bases from V and 0 bases from J, with 10 bases between. This chain's CDR3 is CASSYGASANTGELFF. The DNA of the CDR3 is TGTGCCAGCAGTTACGGGGCGTCAGCGAACACCGGGGAGCTGTTTTTT.

V gene TRBV12-2 combines with J gene TRBJ2-7; the table's D call TRBD2 went unverified against the DNA. TRBV12-2 counts as a pseudogene. This CDR3 contains 16 residues. The CDR3 region has the DNA TGTGCAAGTCGCCACCCGACTAGCGGGGACTCCTACGAGCAGTACTTC. This sequence encodes CASRHPTSGDSYEQYF.

The chain recombines TRBV5-6 with TRBJ1-1; D uncertain. The V gene lost 0 bases and the J gene lost 1 base, with 7 bases spanning the gap. Germline CDR1 reads SGHDT; CDR2 reads YYEEEE. The CDR3 has 14 amino acids. The CDR3 spells CASSLVGRNTEAFF. CDR3 in DNA: TGTGCCAGCAGCTTGGTGGGTAGGAACACTGAAGCTTTCTTT.

The chain recombines TRBV19 with TRBJ1-1; 9 bases match TRBD1. The ends lost 4 bases at V and 1 base at J; junction bases unmatched: 4. CDR1 and CDR2 (germline): LNHDA, SQIVND (reference sequence). The CDR3 length is 15 residues. CDR3 sequence (DNA): TGTGCCAGTAGTAAGGACAGGGGCGGGAACACTGAAGCTTTCTTT. Amino acids: CASSKDRGGNTEAFF. Using reference TRBV19 and TRBJ1-1 for the parts outside the CDR3, the full variable domain is DGGITQSPKYLFRKEGQNVTLSCEQNLNHDAMYWYRQDPGQGLRLIYYSQIVNDFQKGDIAEGYSVSREKKESFPLTVTSAQKNPTAFYLCASSKDRGGNTEAFFGQGTRLTVV.

The V call is TRBV7-9, the J call TRBJ2-4, with TRBD2 matching 8 bases. V lost 1 base, J lost 8 bases, and 1 base stayed unmatched. Looked up from germline, CDR1 is SEHNR and CDR2 is FQNEAQ (reference sequence). The CDR3 is 13 amino acids. The DNA of the CDR3 is TGTGCCAGCAGCTTAGGGCGGGGGGACATTCAGTACTTC. Amino acids: CASSLGRGDIQYF.

This chain joins TRBV6-5 and TRBJ2-1, with a possible D match to TRBD2 (5 bases). This CDR3 contains 12 residues. The ends were cut back, 8 bases at V and 5 bases at J, with 10 bases in the middle. The germline gives CDR1 MNHEY, CDR2 SVGAGI. The CDR3 region is CASEGYDNEQFF. DNA for the CDR3: TGTGCCAGCGAGGGATATGACAATGAGCAGTTCTTC.

The chain is built from TRBV10-1 and TRBJ2-7, with D maybe TRBD1 (6 bases). The germline CDR1 and CDR2 sequences are WNHNN and SYGVQD (reference sequence). The CDR3 is 12 residues long. The ends were cut back, 8 bases at V and 4 bases at J, with 12 bases in the middle. The CDR3 DNA follows: TGCGCCAGCGGGGACACCGGATACGAGCAGTACTTC. As protein: CASGDTGYEQYF.

J is TRBJ2-7 and V is TRBV7-6, with 7 bases identical to TRBD2. V was clipped by 6 bases and J by 2 bases; unmatched bases: 10. The CDR3 consists of 15 residues. Germline-derived CDR1 and CDR2 are SGHVS and FNYEAQ. The CDR3 nucleotides read TGTGCCAGCAGTCGAGGTCCAGCGGGACCCTACGAGCAGTACTTC. It yields the protein CASSRGPAGPYEQYF.

The genes are TRBV24-1 and TRBJ2-7; D is tentatively TRBD1 or TRBD2 (5 bases each). This CDR3 is built from 15 residues. Trimming left V 6 bases short and J 0 bases short, with 14 bases between. CDR1 is KGHDR and CDR2 is SFDVKD in the germline V gene. CDR3 sequence reads: CATSQGPRSSYEQYF. In DNA form, the CDR3 reads TGTGCCACCAGTCAGGGACCCAGGAGCTCCTACGAGCAGTACTTC.

This chain connects TRBV11-2 to TRBJ2-1, with 10 bases matching TRBD2. V shed 1 base, J shed 7 bases, and the junction held 4 bases outside the gene matches. This CDR3 region has 15 residues. CDR1 is SGHAT and CDR2 is FQNNGV in the germline V gene. The CDR3 sequence is CASSLGSGGWNEQFF. CDR3 sequence (DNA): TGTGCCAGCAGCTTAGGTAGCGGGGGGTGGAATGAGCAGTTCTTC.

The V gene is TRBV5-1, the J gene TRBJ1-1; TRBD1 matches 7 bases. There are 17 residues in the CDR3. V shed 4 bases and J 0 bases; nucleotides not matched to a gene: 12. Germline-derived CDR1 and CDR2 are SGHRS and YFSETQ. This CDR3 reads CASSRSTGIFMNTEAFF. As DNA, the CDR3 is TGCGCCAGCAGCCGATCGACAGGGATATTCATGAACACTGAAGCTTTCTTT.

CDR3 loop: CASSQDGGRGTKNIQYF. The CDR3 bases are TGCGCCAGCAGCCAAGATGGCGGGAGAGGGACCAAAAACATTCAGTACTTC. V is TRBV4-1 and J is TRBJ2-4, with 7 bases matching TRBD2. J was trimmed by 2 bases and V by 0 bases; bases with no gene match: 7. Germline assignment: CDR1 MGHRA and CDR2 YSYEKL. This CDR3 spans 17 amino acids.

The chain combines TRBV6-2 or TRBV6-3 with TRBJ2-5; 8 bases align to TRBD1. This CDR3 is built from 12 residues. V gave up 6 bases and J gave up 4 bases; unmatched junction bases: 1. Germline CDR1 and CDR2: MNHEY and SVGEGT. CDR3 protein: CASSDRGETQYF. CDR3 coding DNA: TGTGCCAGCAGCGACAGGGGAGAGACCCAGTACTTC.

The chain recombines TRBV25-1 with TRBJ2-7, with D tentatively TRBD1 (6 bases). The germline V gene has CDR1 MGHDK and CDR2 SYGVNS. This CDR3 contains 14 residues. Trimming left V 0 bases short and J 2 bases short, with 8 bases between. The CDR3 sequence: CASSEYRGAYEQYF. The CDR3 DNA reads TGTGCCAGCAGTGAATACAGGGGCGCCTACGAGCAGTACTTC.

V is TRBV5-8 and J is TRBJ2-3, with 9 bases that match TRBD2. This CDR3 is 16 amino acids long. Germline CDR1 is SGHTS and CDR2 is YDEGEE. V trimming: 0 bases; J trimming: 4 bases; junction bases outside the gene matches: 6. The CDR3 here is CASSLGAGGLPDTQYF. CDR3 in DNA: TGTGCCAGCAGCTTGGGGGCGGGGGGGCTTCCAGATACGCAGTATTTT.

The V gene is TRBV28, the J gene TRBJ1-5, with 8 bases fitting TRBD1. The germline V gene encodes CDR1 MDHEN and CDR2 SYDVKM. V trimming: 6 bases; J trimming: 5 bases; junction bases outside the gene matches: 21. The CDR3 spans 19 residues. CDR3 nucleotides: TGTGCCAGCAGCTCCCCGGGGGGAGGGCAGGGGGCTAAAGATCAGCCCCAGCATTTT. The encoded protein is CASSSPGGGQGAKDQPQHF.

V usage is TRBV5-6 and J usage is TRBJ1-2, with TRBD1 as a possible D gene (6 bases). Germline V gene lookup returns CDR1 SGHDT and CDR2 YYEEEE. Trimming shortened V by 6 bases and J by 2 bases, and 14 bases separated the two germline ends. The CDR3 is made up of 14 amino acids. As DNA, the CDR3 is TGTGCCAGCACCCAGGAGGGGGGCAACTATGGCTACACCTTC. Amino acid sequence: CASTQEGGNYGYTF.

The rearrangement links TRBV5-1 to TRBJ1-4; D ambiguous. The length of the CDR3 is 15 residues. V was cut by 2 bases and J by 5 bases, with 13 bases left in between. CDR1 SGHRS and CDR2 YFSETQ come from the germline V gene. CDR3 protein: CASSLSQLGNEKLFF. CDR3 in DNA: TGCGCCAGCAGCTTATCTCAGCTGGGGAATGAAAAACTGTTTTTT.